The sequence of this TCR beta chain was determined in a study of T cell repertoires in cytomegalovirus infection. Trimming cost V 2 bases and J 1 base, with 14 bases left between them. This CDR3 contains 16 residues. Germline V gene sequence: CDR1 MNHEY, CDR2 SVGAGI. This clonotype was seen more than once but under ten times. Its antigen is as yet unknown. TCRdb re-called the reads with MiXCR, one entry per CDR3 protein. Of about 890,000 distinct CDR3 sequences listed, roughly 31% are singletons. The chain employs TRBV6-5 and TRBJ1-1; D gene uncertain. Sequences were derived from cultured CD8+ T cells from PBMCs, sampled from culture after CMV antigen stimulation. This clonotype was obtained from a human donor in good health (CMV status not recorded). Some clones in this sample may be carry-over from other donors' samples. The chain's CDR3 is CASSYTLDGGNTEAFF. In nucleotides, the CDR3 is TGTGCCAGCAGTTACACATTAGATGGAGGGAACACTGAAGCTTTCTTT.